Sequencing of this T cell receptor (beta chain) was carried out in a study of CD8+CD57+ T cells in acquired aplastic anemia. The V and J ends lost 4 bases and 7 bases, in that order; junction bases with no gene match: 6. The length of the CDR3 is 13 residues. Germline V CDR1 and CDR2: SEHNR, FQNEAQ (reference sequence). Investigators profiled TCR beta VDJ and CDR3 from genomic DNA template. TCRdb itself ran the reads through MiXCR, one entry per CDR3 protein. This table has some 180,000 distinct CDR3 sequences, roughly 63% appearing once. All patients picked for sequencing had shown, by flow cytometry, an expansion of CD8+CD57+ cells.

This TCR came from a human donor with aplastic anemia. V is TRBV7-9 and J is TRBJ1-1, with 7 bases matching TRBD1. Input material: sorted CD4+, CD8+, or CD8+CD57+ T cells (not recorded which) from PBMCs. The DNA for the CDR3 is TGTGCCAGCAGCTCCGACAGGGTAAATGAAGCTTTCTTT. Translated, it gives CASSSDRVNEAFF.